This passage covers 11 T cell receptor beta chains from one sample sequenced in a study of cytomegalovirus exposure and HLA in healthy donors. This PCR relied on a set of 60 Vbeta primers and 13 Jbeta primers. TCRdb's table, derived via immunoSEQ multiplex PCR, lists solely in-frame clones and lacks some. This sample has 120,000 or so clones, with 70% to 80% found just once. The sequenced material came from PBMCs. These TCRs come from a middle-aged man in good health and CMV-seropositive.

The rearrangement joins TRBV6-5 to TRBJ2-4; TRBD2 is a possible D gene (6 bases). Germline lookup yields CDR1 MNHEY and CDR2 SVGAGI. V lost 5 bases to trimming and J lost 6 bases, with 17 bases between them. The length of the CDR3 is 15 residues. The CDR3 protein is CASSPVGGVRNIQYF. DNA of the CDR3: TGTGCCAGCAGTCCGGTCGGGGGAGTCAGAAACATTCAGTACTTC.

This chain links TRBV28 with TRBJ1-2, with D possibly TRBD1 on 6 matching bases. V was trimmed by 7 bases and J by 8 bases, leaving 17 bases between them. Germline loops: CDR1 MDHEN, CDR2 SYDVKM. The CDR3 length is 13 residues. The CDR3 loop reads CASTPGVDRGYTF. For the CDR3, the DNA is TGTGCCAGCACCCCAGGGGTAGATAGAGGCTACACCTTC.

The J gene is TRBJ1-3, the V gene TRBV28; D unresolved. The CDR3 loop spans 13 amino acids. V gave up 6 bases and J gave up 4 bases, with 10 bases separating them. The germline V gene encodes CDR1 MDHEN and CDR2 SYDVKM. The CDR3 coding sequence is TGTGCCAGCAGATACCCGGGAGGAAACACCATATATTTT. Translation: CASRYPGGNTIYF. Together with reference TRBV28 and TRBJ1-3, the CDR3 gives the full variable domain: DVKVTQSSRYLVKRTGEKVFLECVQDMDHENMFWYRQDPGLGLRLIYFSYDVKMKEKGDIPEGYSVSREKKERFSLILESASTNQTSMYLCASRYPGGNTIYFGEGSWLTVV.

This clone was observed a few times. The rearrangement links TRBV29-1 to TRBJ2-1; 8 positions agree with TRBD2. The CDR3 is 15 residues long. V was clipped by 5 bases and J by 8 bases; unmatched bases: 14. CDR1 SQVTM and CDR2 ANQGSEA come from the germline V gene. The CDR3 nucleotides read TGCAGCGTTTTAGCGGGGAGCATTACAGTCTATGAGCAGTTCTTC. This sequence encodes CSVLAGSITVYEQFF.

The V and J genes are TRBV5-6 and TRBJ2-5; D is possibly TRBD2 (5 bases). Germline V lookup: CDR1 SGHDT, CDR2 YYEEEE. The CDR3 has 13 residues. V was pared by 3 bases and J by 4 bases, with 10 bases between. The CDR3 nucleotides are TGTGCCAGCAGCTCGAGGGATCTAGAGACCCAGTACTTC. It translates to CASSSRDLETQYF.

The genes are TRBV6-1 and TRBJ1-1; 9 positions agree with TRBD1. V shed 2 bases and J 5 bases; nucleotides not matched to a gene: 6. The CDR3 runs to 15 residues. Germline V gene data show CDR1 as MNHNS and CDR2 as SASEGT. The CDR3 reads CASSETGQGWTEAFF. The CDR3 DNA sequence: TGTGCCAGCAGTGAAACGGGACAGGGTTGGACTGAAGCTTTCTTT.

CDR3 residues: CASSWTGTGGSDTQYF. The CDR3 coding sequence is TGCGCCAGCAGCTGGACCGGGACAGGGGGTTCAGATACGCAGTATTTT. V is TRBV5-1 and J is TRBJ2-3; 11 positions match TRBD1. Looked up from germline, CDR1 is SGHRS and CDR2 is YFSETQ. This CDR3 is built from 16 residues. Trimming cost V 3 bases and J 4 bases; bases outside gene matches: 7.

The chain couples TRBV29-1 to TRBJ2-7, with D possibly matching TRBD1 (6 bases). This CDR3 region has 14 residues. Germline values: CDR1 SQVTM, CDR2 ANQGSEA. V gave up 6 bases and J gave up 0 bases, with 15 bases separating them. This CDR3 is CSVARAGASYEQYF. CDR3 nucleotide sequence: TGCAGCGTGGCAAGAGCAGGGGCCTCCTACGAGCAGTACTTC.

The chain couples TRBV7-8 to TRBJ1-1; maybe TRBD1 (6 bases). CDR3 length: 14 amino acids. Trimming pared 5 bases from V and 8 bases from J, leaving 18 bases between. The V gene's germline CDR1 is SGHVS and CDR2 FQNEAQ. The CDR3: CASSRTETELEAFF. CDR3 DNA sequence: TGTGCCAGCAGCCGGACAGAGACAGAACTGGAAGCTTTCTTT.

This clone was counted once. The chain joins TRBV5-1 to TRBJ1-5, with D maybe TRBD1 (6 bases). Germline V gives CDR1 SGHRS, CDR2 YFSETQ. The CDR3 runs 15 residues. Trimming removed 5 bases from V and 3 bases from J, with 15 bases in between. The CDR3 DNA sequence: TGCGCCAGCAGTCTACAGGGAATTGACAATCAGCCCCAGCATTTT. Protein: CASSLQGIDNQPQHF.

The rearrangement joins TRBV7-9 to TRBJ2-7; 11 bases line up with TRBD2. Germline-derived CDR1 and CDR2 are SEHNR and FQNEAQ (reference sequence). The CDR3 has 15 residues. Trimming at V came to 4 bases and at J to 2 bases, leaving 4 bases not matched to a gene. As DNA, the CDR3 is TGTGCCAGCAGCTCGACTAGCGGGAATACCTACGAGCAGTACTTC. This codes for CASSSTSGNTYEQYF.